What follows are 19 T cell receptor beta chains derived from one specimen sequenced in a study of T cell responses to AZD1222 COVID-19 vaccine. Data came from immunoSEQ multiplex PCR; TCRdb stores just in-frame clones and leaves some out. There are about 130,000 clones in the sample; around 89% occur only once, and roughly 8.9% lies in the top ten. The sequencing here drew on peripheral blood, taken 28 days after the second AZD1222 dose. Every receptor here comes from an adult who received the AZD1222 COVID-19 vaccine.

This clone was detected a few times. The genes are TRBV30 and TRBJ1-6, with D possibly TRBD1 on 5 matching bases. The V and J ends lost 4 bases and 6 bases respectively, with 10 bases between them. This CDR3 spans 13 amino acids. Germline-derived CDR1 and CDR2 are GTSNPN and SVGIG (reference sequence). The CDR3 loop reads CAWTGMVNSPLHF. CDR3 DNA sequence: TGTGCCTGGACAGGGATGGTTAATTCACCCCTCCACTTT.

The V and J genes are TRBV2 and TRBJ2-3; 12 bases are shared with TRBD2. Germline CDR1 and CDR2: SNHLY and FYNNEI. The CDR3 contains 14 residues. V dropped 4 bases and J dropped 9; count of bases not matched to a gene: 5. The CDR3 DNA reads TGTGCCAGCAGTGGGACTAGCGGGAAAGAGACGCAGTATTTT. Protein: CASSGTSGKETQYF. The variable domain in full, completed from reference TRBV2 and TRBJ2-3, reads EPEVTQTPSHQVTQMGQEVILRCVPISNHLYFYWYRQILGQKVEFLVSFYNNEISEKSEIFDDQFSVERPDGSNFTLKIRSTKLEDSAMYFCASSGTSGKETQYFGPGTRLTVL.

The gene calls are TRBV13 and TRBJ2-5; 11 bases agree with TRBD1. Trimming cost V 6 bases and J 2 bases; bases outside gene matches: 8. Germline assignment: CDR1 PRHDT and CDR2 FYEKMQ (reference sequence). The length of the CDR3 is 16 residues. CDR3 sequence (DNA): TGTGCCAGCAGTTTATCCGGGACAGGGGGTCAAGAGACCCAGTACTTC. Translated, it gives CASSLSGTGGQETQYF.

The rearrangement links TRBV27 to TRBJ1-1; no clear D. The V gene lost 2 bases and the J gene lost 4 bases, with 11 bases spanning the gap. The CDR3 has 14 residues. CDR1 is MNHEY and CDR2 is SMNVEV in the germline V gene (reference sequence). The CDR3 DNA sequence: TGTGCCAGCAGTTTAGGGGTATGGGTCACTGAAGCTTTCTTT. It translates to CASSLGVWVTEAFF.

The rearrangement joins TRBV27 to TRBJ1-1, with 12 bases fitting TRBD1. The CDR3 is made up of 16 amino acids. The J segment lost 3 bases and the V segment lost 4 bases, leaving 6 bases of the junction unmatched. Germline V gene data show CDR1 as MNHEY and CDR2 as SMNVEV (reference sequence). In DNA, the CDR3 is TGTGCCAGCAGTTGGGGACAGGGGGCCCTCTACACTGAAGCTTTCTTT. Encoded protein: CASSWGQGALYTEAFF.

J is TRBJ2-3 and V is TRBV28; 12 positions agree with TRBD2. Germline CDR1 and CDR2: MDHEN and SYDVKM. The CDR3 covers 19 residues. With V trimmed by 3 bases and J by 4 bases, 14 bases remained unmatched. The CDR3 DNA reads as TGTGCCAGCAGTTTTCAACTAGCGGGAGGCCCCATGGGAGCAGATACGCAGTATTTT. Translating gives CASSFQLAGGPMGADTQYF.

This clone was seen a few times. V is TRBV2 and J is TRBJ2-4; D gene uncertain. V dropped 4 bases and J dropped 3 bases, with 4 bases sitting between them. Germline lookup yields CDR1 SNHLY and CDR2 FYNNEI. The CDR3 extends over 12 amino acids. The CDR3 protein is CASSAGKNIQYF. The DNA of the CDR3 is TGTGCCAGCAGTGCTGGCAAAAACATTCAGTACTTC.

This sequence joins TRBV7-9 and TRBJ1-4; no clear D. CDR1 SEHNR and CDR2 FQNEAQ come from the germline V gene (reference sequence). V lost 1 base and J lost 4, with 13 bases in between. The CDR3 extends over 16 amino acids. The CDR3 loop reads CASSLGRTDVNEKLFF. In nucleotides, the CDR3 is TGTGCCAGCAGCTTAGGGAGAACGGACGTTAATGAAAAACTGTTTTTT.

The chain combines TRBV5-1 with TRBJ2-1, with 9 bases identical to TRBD1. This CDR3 has 18 residues. Germline assignment: CDR1 SGHRS and CDR2 YFSETQ. After removal of 0 bases from V and 4 bases from J, the junction contained 11 bases not matched to a gene. As DNA, the CDR3 is TGCGCCAGCAGCTTGGCCAATTTGGGACAGGGTTGGTACAATGAGCAGTTCTTC. As protein: CASSLANLGQGWYNEQFF.

The J gene is TRBJ1-2, the V gene TRBV2; tentatively, D is TRBD1 (5 bases). Trimming removed 4 bases at V and 6 bases at J, with 12 bases between. This CDR3 has 13 amino acids. Germline V gene lookup returns CDR1 SNHLY and CDR2 FYNNEI. DNA of the CDR3: TGTGCCAGCAGTGCTTCAGGGCGGGATGGCTACACCTTC. Protein sequence: CASSASGRDGYTF.

This chain connects TRBV10-2 to TRBJ2-7, with a possible D match to TRBD2 (5 bases). Germline V CDR1 and CDR2: WSHSY, SAAADI. The CDR3 is 15 amino acids. Trimming pared 0 bases from V and 7 bases from J, leaving 16 bases between. CDR3 loop: CASSESILEWREQYF. The CDR3 nucleotides read TGCGCCAGCAGTGAGTCGATCCTAGAATGGAGGGAGCAGTACTTC.

V and J are TRBV2 and TRBJ2-6, with D possibly being TRBD1 (6 bases). There are 16 residues in the CDR3. Between the trimmed V and J ends, which lost 5 bases and 2 bases, there was a span of 13 bases. CDR1 and CDR2 (germline): SNHLY, FYNNEI. CDR3 sequence reads: CASSSSGAPGANVLTF. DNA for the CDR3: TGTGCCAGCAGTTCCTCAGGGGCCCCTGGGGCCAACGTCCTGACTTTC.

This chain joins TRBV30 and TRBJ1-1; TRBD1 might be the D (5 bases). Germline assignment: CDR1 GTSNPN and CDR2 SVGIG (reference sequence). The ends were cut back, 2 bases at V and 9 bases at J, with 13 bases in the middle. The CDR3 is made up of 12 amino acids. Here the CDR3 DNA reads TGTGCCTGGAGTTCCCTAGAGGGGAAAGCTTTCTTT. It encodes CAWSSLEGKAFF.

J is TRBJ1-2 and V is TRBV5-5, with D unclear. V was shortened by 4 bases and J by 8 bases, with 15 bases between the two germline ends. This CDR3 contains 13 residues. Germline assignment: CDR1 SGHKS and CDR2 YYEKEE (reference sequence). CDR3 amino acids: CASSPGPGWGYTF. In nucleotides, the CDR3 is TGTGCCAGCAGCCCAGGCCCAGGCTGGGGCTACACCTTC.

V and J are TRBV12-3 or TRBV12-4 and TRBJ1-1, with no clear D. Trimming cost V 6 bases and J 6 bases, with 11 bases left between them. The CDR3 covers 12 residues. DNA for the CDR3: TGTGCCAGCAGATCGGGGATCGCTGAAGCTTTCTTT. Translated, it gives CASRSGIAEAFF.

The CDR3 DNA is TGCGCCAGCAGCTTGGTTCAGTCCTACAATGAGCAGTTCTTC. This encodes CASSLVQSYNEQFF. The V gene is TRBV5-1, the J gene TRBJ2-1; unclear D gene. Between the trimmed V and J ends, which lost 0 bases and 1 base, there was a span of 5 bases. CDR3 length: 14 amino acids. CDR1 is SGHRS and CDR2 is YFSETQ in the germline V gene.

The V call is TRBV7-2, the J call TRBJ2-3; TRBD2 agrees at 9 bases. Germline CDR1 SGHTA, CDR2 FQGNSA. V lost 1 base and J lost 4; bases outside the gene matches: 0. The CDR3 totals 14 residues. The DNA for the CDR3 is TGTGCCAGCAGCTTAGAGCGGGGGGCAGATACGCAGTATTTT. Translating it yields CASSLERGADTQYF.

This chain connects TRBV7-9 to TRBJ1-2; TRBD1 matches 9 bases. The CDR3 has 17 residues. With 0 bases clipped from V and 4 bases from J, the junction kept 9 bases outside the gene matches. CDR1 and CDR2 from the germline V gene are SEHNR and FQNEAQ (reference sequence). The DNA of the CDR3 is TGTGCCAGCAGCTTAGCGGGGACAGGGTTGATTGGCTATGGCTACACCTTC. Residues: CASSLAGTGLIGYGYTF. Full variable domain (remainder filled in from reference TRBV7-9 and TRBJ1-2): DTGVSQNPRHKITKRGQNVTFRCDPISEHNRLYWYRQTLGQGPEFLTYFQNEAQLEKSRLLSDRFSAERPKGSFSTLEIQRTEQGDSAMYLCASSLAGTGLIGYGYTFGSGTRLTVV.

This rearrangement joins TRBV27 to TRBJ1-2, with 7 nucleotides matching TRBD1. The CDR3 is 14 residues long. J lost 4 bases, V lost 5 bases, and 7 bases had no gene match. Per germline, CDR1 MNHEY and CDR2 SMNVEV (reference sequence). The CDR3 DNA sequence: TGTGCCAGCAGTCCGACAGGGCACCCCTATGGCTACACCTTC. Encoded protein: CASSPTGHPYGYTF.